The 26 T cell receptor beta chains below were found in one sample sequenced in a study of post-analysis software for immune sequencing data. Broader study findings: A handful of TRBV segments, including TRBV5-6, TRBV5-1 and TRBV20-1, were more frequent in patients than controls.

Unique molecular identifiers were built into the TCR beta cDNA libraries. In TCRdb, the PCR reads were re-called with MiXCR into one record per CDR3 protein. The data hold 750,000 to 950,000 distinct CDR3 sequences, with roughly 46% observed a single time. Their specific antigens are unknown. The sequencing input was blood. These receptors were taken from a girl aged 5-17 years with multiple sclerosis.

This clonotype was observed a handful of times. The V call is TRBV6-8, the J call TRBJ2-6; no reliable D call. The CDR3 totals 16 residues. Germline V gene sequence: CDR1 MNHGY, CDR2 SAAAGT. Trimming stripped 0 bases from V and 2 bases from J, with 8 bases between. The CDR3 DNA sequence: TGTGCCAGCAGTTACTCGACTCAGGCTGGGGCCAACGTCCTGACTTTC. As protein: CASSYSTQAGANVLTF.

The V call is TRBV10-3, the J call TRBJ2-7; possible D gene TRBD2, 5 bases. The CDR3 contains 16 residues. V lost 2 bases to trimming and J lost 6 bases, with 20 bases between them. The V gene's germline CDR1 is ENHRY and CDR2 SYGVKD. The CDR3 loop reads CAISEGVGTQRVEQYF. The CDR3 region has the DNA TGTGCCATCAGTGAGGGGGTAGGCACTCAGAGGGTCGAGCAGTACTTC.

This clonotype showed up just a few times. The chain uses TRBV12-3 or TRBV12-4 and TRBJ2-5, with TRBD2 matching over 13 bases. The CDR3 runs to 16 residues. Germline trimming cut 4 bases from V and 5 bases from J; bases unmatched to any gene: 7. Here the CDR3 DNA reads TGTGCCAGCAGTTCCTGGACTAGCGGGAGCGGGGAGACCCAGTACTTC. This gives the protein CASSSWTSGSGETQYF.

The V call is TRBV4-1, the J call TRBJ2-7; TRBD1 aligns across 7 bases. Unmatched junction bases numbered 5, after V lost 1 base and J lost 2 bases. The germline gives CDR1 MGHRA, CDR2 YSYEKL. The CDR3 runs to 15 residues. CDR3 sequence (DNA): TGCGCCAGCAGCCAAGCGGGGACAGCTACCTACGAGCAGTACTTC. Its protein is CASSQAGTATYEQYF.

This sequence joins TRBV12-3 or TRBV12-4 and TRBJ2-3; D is possibly TRBD1 (5 bases). The CDR3 is made up of 15 amino acids. V gave up 6 bases and J gave up 6 bases, with 19 bases separating them. For the CDR3, the DNA is TGTGCCAGCAGCTCTTGTTGGCAGGGCCACGATACGCAGTATTTT. This encodes CASSSCWQGHDTQYF.

The CDR3 spells CASSFAGGGGELFF. The DNA of the CDR3 is TGTGCCAGCAGCTTCGCGGGAGGGGGCGGGGAGCTGTTTTTT. The chain combines TRBV7-8 with TRBJ2-2; 9 nucleotides align to TRBD2. CDR3 length equals 14 residues. Germline V gene sequence: CDR1 SGHVS, CDR2 FQNEAQ. J was trimmed by 7 bases and V by 3 bases; bases with no gene match: 3.

V gene TRBV29-1 combines with J gene TRBJ1-4, with D tentatively TRBD1 (6 bases). The CDR3 spans 15 residues. The germline gives CDR1 SQVTM, CDR2 ANQGSEA. The V gene lost 1 base and the J gene lost 0 bases, with 9 bases spanning the gap. In DNA, the CDR3 is TGCAGCGTTGAAGGGGACAAAGCAACTAATGAAAAACTGTTTTTT. Encoded protein: CSVEGDKATNEKLFF.

Points on this clonotype: Relative to the germline gene, one junction end is altered; a read error may explain this. This chain joins TRBV7-7 and TRBJ2-5, with TRBD2 identical over 12 bases. The CDR3 loop spans 16 amino acids. Per the germline V gene, CDR1 is SSHAT and CDR2 is FNYEAQ (reference sequence). The CDR3: CASSPWTSGAQETQYF. DNA for the CDR3: TGTGCTAGCAGCCCGTGGACTAGCGGGGCACAAGAGACCCAGTACTTC.

V and J are TRBV7-2 and TRBJ2-4, with D unclear. With 5 bases removed from V and 3 bases from J, the gap between germline ends came to 11 bases. The CDR3 spans 14 residues. Looked up from germline, CDR1 is SGHTA and CDR2 is FQGNSA. CDR3 sequence reads: CASSLGSVKNIQYF. In DNA form, the CDR3 reads TGTGCCAGCAGCCTAGGGTCAGTCAAAAACATTCAGTACTTC.

The chain joins TRBV7-3 to TRBJ2-6; D is tentatively TRBD1 or TRBD2 (5 bases each). Germline CDR1 and CDR2: SGHTA and FQGTGA. The CDR3 is made up of 17 amino acids. V gave up 4 bases and J gave up 4 bases, with 17 bases separating them. CDR3 sequence reads: CASSSGQGRAGANVLTF. The CDR3 coding sequence is TGTGCCAGCAGCTCCGGACAAGGGAGAGCGGGGGCCAACGTCCTGACTTTC.

The gene calls are TRBV7-9 and TRBJ2-1, with TRBD2 matching over 10 bases. J gave up 8 bases and V 0 bases, and 4 bases lay outside the gene matches. Germline V CDR1 and CDR2: SEHNR, FQNEAQ (reference sequence). The length of the CDR3 is 15 residues. This CDR3 reads CASSLASGRSDEQFF. The CDR3, as DNA: TGTGCCAGCAGCTTAGCTAGCGGGAGGTCGGATGAGCAGTTCTTC.

The chain combines TRBV3-1 with TRBJ1-1; TRBD1 is a possible D gene (5 bases). Per the germline V gene, CDR1 is LGHDT and CDR2 is YNNKEL (reference sequence). The V end lost 9 bases, the J end lost 7 bases, and 18 bases lay between the germline ends. CDR3 length: 13 amino acids. CDR3 DNA: TGTGCCAGTCGGGGCCGGGCGTTAGGTGAAGCTTTCTTT. This gives the protein CASRGRALGEAFF.

This rearrangement joins TRBV29-1 to TRBJ2-3; D is ambiguous. V lost 4 bases and J lost 6, with 8 bases in between. The CDR3 is made up of 11 amino acids. The germline V gene has CDR1 SQVTM and CDR2 ANQGSEA. The CDR3 coding sequence is TGCAGCGTTGTAGTATGGGATACGCAGTATTTT. Translated, it gives CSVVVWDTQYF.

The chain carries TRBV27 and TRBJ2-1, with TRBD2 matching 10 bases. Germline assignment: CDR1 MNHEY and CDR2 SMNVEV (reference sequence). CDR3 length equals 11 residues. Trimming took 5 bases from V and 14 from J; bases not matched to a gene: 3. The CDR3 DNA sequence: TGTGCCAGCAGTGCCGGACTAGCGGAGTTCTTC. Its protein is CASSAGLAEFF.

The chain carries TRBV7-2 and TRBJ2-5; D is uncertain. Germline V gene sequence: CDR1 SGHTA, CDR2 FQGNSA. V shed 0 bases and J shed 5 bases, with 10 bases lying between them. The CDR3 has 14 amino acids. The CDR3 protein is CASSLAPLTETQYF. DNA for the CDR3: TGTGCCAGCAGCTTAGCCCCCCTGACGGAGACCCAGTACTTC.

The J gene is TRBJ2-1, the V gene TRBV20-1; TRBD2 agrees at 11 bases. Unmatched junction bases numbered 11, after V lost 6 bases and J lost 4 bases. Germline-derived CDR1 and CDR2 are DFQATT and SNEGSKA (reference sequence). The CDR3 contains 16 residues. CDR3 in amino acids: CSAHKTGTSGYNEQFF. DNA of the CDR3: TGCAGTGCCCACAAAACCGGGACTAGCGGATACAATGAGCAGTTCTTC.

The chain has TRBV9 and TRBJ2-5; possibly TRBD1 or TRBD2 for D (5 bases each). Trimming pared 3 bases from V and 1 base from J, leaving 16 bases between. CDR1 is SGDLS and CDR2 is YYNGEE in the germline V gene. The CDR3 has 16 residues. DNA of the CDR3: TGTGCCAGCAGCGCCAGGGACCGATGGGGCCAAGAGACCCAGTACTTC. Amino acid sequence: CASSARDRWGQETQYF.

This clonotype was observed a handful of times. The chain joins TRBV4-3 to TRBJ2-7; 8 bases match TRBD2. This CDR3 is 15 amino acids long. Germline-derived CDR1 and CDR2 are LGHNA and YSLEER. The trim removed 0 bases at V and 2 bases at J, leaving 3 bases unmatched. The DNA for the CDR3 is TGCGCCAGCAGCCAAGATAGCGGGACTACCTACGAGCAGTACTTC. This gives the protein CASSQDSGTTYEQYF.

The chain uses TRBV18 and TRBJ2-5, with 8 bases fitting TRBD1. Germline V gene sequence: CDR1 KGHSH, CDR2 LQKENI. The CDR3 is 16 residues long. With 1 base clipped from V and 3 bases from J, the junction kept 7 bases outside the gene matches. In nucleotides, the CDR3 is TGTGCCAGCTCACCACTTCCGGACAGGGCTGAAGAGACCCAGTACTTC. This translates into CASSPLPDRAEETQYF.

This clonotype was recorded a few times. V gene TRBV12-3 or TRBV12-4 combines with J gene TRBJ2-7; 10 bases line up with TRBD1. Germline trimming cut 5 bases from V and 3 bases from J; bases unmatched to any gene: 19. This CDR3 region has 19 residues. The CDR3, as DNA: TGTGCCAGCAGTCCCTCCGGGACAGGGGAGGTCCCCGATATCTACGAGCAGTACTTC. Amino acids: CASSPSGTGEVPDIYEQYF.

The J gene is TRBJ1-2, the V gene TRBV27; D call uncertain. This CDR3 is built from 15 residues. Germline V gives CDR1 MNHEY, CDR2 SMNVEV (reference sequence). V was shortened by 2 bases and J by 4 bases, with 14 bases between the two germline ends. The CDR3 DNA sequence: TGTGCCAGCAGTTTAAAGGCTCCTCGGGCCTATGGCTACACCTTC. This encodes CASSLKAPRAYGYTF.

This clonotype was observed a handful of times. The chain uses TRBV5-1 and TRBJ2-7, with unresolved D. CDR1 is SGHRS, CDR2 YFSETQ, per germline. With 0 bases removed from V and 1 base from J, the gap between germline ends came to 8 bases. CDR3 length: 14 amino acids. CDR3 sequence reads: CASSLDGDSYEQYF. The CDR3, as DNA: TGCGCCAGCAGCTTGGATGGGGATTCCTACGAGCAGTACTTC.

The chain recombines TRBV29-1 with TRBJ2-3; no clear D. Trimming took 4 bases from V and 0 from J, leaving 11 bases between them. The CDR3 covers 14 residues. Germline V gene lookup returns CDR1 SQVTM and CDR2 ANQGSEA. CDR3 DNA sequence: TGCAGCGTTGGAGTCCTCACTAGCACAGATACGCAGTATTTT. Amino acid sequence: CSVGVLTSTDTQYF.

This rearrangement joins TRBV12-3 or TRBV12-4 to TRBJ2-7; the D gene is possibly TRBD1 (6 bases). V gave up 3 bases and J gave up 4 bases, with 16 bases separating them. This CDR3 has 15 amino acids. CDR3 bases: TGTGCCAGCAGTTTTCTGGACAGACCCTTGTACGAGCAGTACTTC. It translates to CASSFLDRPLYEQYF.

The J gene is TRBJ2-3, the V gene TRBV29-1; no reliable D call. V was shortened by 4 bases and J by 4 bases, with 9 bases between the two germline ends. This CDR3 is built from 12 residues. Germline V gene lookup returns CDR1 SQVTM and CDR2 ANQGSEA. The CDR3 region is CSVAVEADTQYF. As DNA, the CDR3 is TGCAGCGTTGCTGTTGAAGCAGATACGCAGTATTTT.

This clonotype occurred a few times. This rearrangement joins TRBV28 to TRBJ2-7; 7 bases fit TRBD1. This CDR3 has 14 amino acids. The germline gives CDR1 MDHEN, CDR2 SYDVKM. The V and J ends lost 6 bases and 6 bases, in that order; junction bases with no gene match: 11. CDR3 region: CASRKQGSASEQYF. CDR3 nucleotide sequence: TGTGCCAGCAGGAAACAGGGGTCCGCCTCCGAGCAGTACTTC.